The sequence of this T cell receptor beta chain was determined in a study of shared clonotypes between healthy human individuals. The CDR3 contains 17 residues. Looked up from germline, CDR1 is KGHSH and CDR2 is LQKENI. Trimming pared 3 bases from V and 4 bases from J, leaving 21 bases between. Profiling relied on immunoSEQ multiplex PCR, and the TCRdb table lists in-frame clones only, not all of them. The sample gives 1.4 million or so clones, 98% to 99% of which show up once; approximately 0.4% is in the top ten. The gene calls are TRBV18 and TRBJ1-2; no clear D gene. Sequencing input: naive CD4+ T cells sorted from blood. Subset indicated: CD45RA+ positively selected. The sequence came from a man aged 30 to 39 in good health. The DNA for the CDR3 is TGTGCCAGCTCACCGAGGCTTCACACGGCGCTACCCTATGGCTACACCTTC. Protein: CASSPRLHTALPYGYTF.